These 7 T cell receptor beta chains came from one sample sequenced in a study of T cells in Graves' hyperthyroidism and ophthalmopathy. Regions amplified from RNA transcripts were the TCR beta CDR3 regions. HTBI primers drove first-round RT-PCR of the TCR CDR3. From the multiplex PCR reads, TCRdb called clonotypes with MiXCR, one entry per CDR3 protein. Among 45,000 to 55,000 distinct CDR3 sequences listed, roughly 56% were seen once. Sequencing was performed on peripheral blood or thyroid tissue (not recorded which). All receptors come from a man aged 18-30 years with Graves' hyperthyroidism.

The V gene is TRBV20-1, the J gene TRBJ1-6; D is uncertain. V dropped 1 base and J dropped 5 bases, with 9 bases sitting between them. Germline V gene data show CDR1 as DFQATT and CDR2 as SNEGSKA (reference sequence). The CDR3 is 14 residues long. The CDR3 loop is CSARASENNSPLHF. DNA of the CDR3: TGCAGTGCTAGAGCGTCAGAGAATAATTCACCCCTCCACTTT.

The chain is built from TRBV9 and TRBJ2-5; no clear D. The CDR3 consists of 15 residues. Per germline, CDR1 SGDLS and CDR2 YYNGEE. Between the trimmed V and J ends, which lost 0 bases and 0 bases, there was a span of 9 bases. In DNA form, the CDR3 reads TGTGCCAGCAGCGTAGGGCTAATGTACCAAGAGACCCAGTACTTC. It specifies CASSVGLMYQETQYF.

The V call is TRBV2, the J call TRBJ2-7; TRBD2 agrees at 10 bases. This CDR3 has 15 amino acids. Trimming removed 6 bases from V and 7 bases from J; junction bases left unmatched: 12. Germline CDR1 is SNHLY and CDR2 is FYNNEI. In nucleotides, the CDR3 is TGTGCCAGCAGGCCCGAAGCGGGAGGGCCGAAGGAGCAGTACTTC. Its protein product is CASRPEAGGPKEQYF.

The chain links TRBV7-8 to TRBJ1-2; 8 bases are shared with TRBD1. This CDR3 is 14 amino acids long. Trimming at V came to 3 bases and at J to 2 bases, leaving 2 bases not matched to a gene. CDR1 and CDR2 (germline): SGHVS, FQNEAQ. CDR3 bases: TGTGCCAGCAGCTTGGACAGGGTAAACTATGGCTACACCTTC. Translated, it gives CASSLDRVNYGYTF.

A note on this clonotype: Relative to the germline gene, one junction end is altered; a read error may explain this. The CDR3 reads CASSPWGYNSPFHF. CDR3 bases: TGTGCCAGTAGTCCCTGGGGCTATAATTCACCCTTCCACTTT. The chain employs TRBV19 and TRBJ1-6; weak D call: TRBD1 (5 bases). Germline-derived CDR1 and CDR2 are LNHDA and SQIVND (reference sequence). The CDR3 covers 14 residues.

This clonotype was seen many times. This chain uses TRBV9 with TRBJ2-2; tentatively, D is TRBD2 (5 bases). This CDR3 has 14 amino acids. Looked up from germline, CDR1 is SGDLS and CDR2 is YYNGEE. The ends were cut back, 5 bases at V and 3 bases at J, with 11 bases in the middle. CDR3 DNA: TGTGCCAGCAGTGGCGCGGGTGACACCGGGGAGCTGTTTTTT. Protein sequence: CASSGAGDTGELFF.

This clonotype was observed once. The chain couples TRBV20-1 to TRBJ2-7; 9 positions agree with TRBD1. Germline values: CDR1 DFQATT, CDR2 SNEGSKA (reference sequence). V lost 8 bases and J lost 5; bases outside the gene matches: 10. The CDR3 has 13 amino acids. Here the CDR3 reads CSREDRGRDEQYF. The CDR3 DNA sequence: TGCAGTAGGGAGGACAGGGGACGGGACGAGCAGTACTTC.